The clone carrying this T cell receptor (beta chain) turned up a few times. Looked up from germline, CDR1 is SEHNR and CDR2 is FQNEAQ (reference sequence). This CDR3 region has 13 residues. The V end lost 7 bases, the J end lost 4 bases, and 11 bases lay between the germline ends. Excluded were patients having autoimmune disease history or systemic immunosuppression. This specimen belongs to a study of OX40 agonist ivuxolimab in advanced cancers. Libraries were prepared by immunoSEQ multiplex PCR; TCRdb keeps only in-frame clonotypes and omits some of them. The sample shows about 60,000 clones, 84% of them seen only once.

The chain joins TRBV7-9 to TRBJ1-3, with D uncertain. Sequences were derived from CD4+ or CD8+ T cells sorted from blood, sampled in a trial of the OX40 agonist ivuxolimab. The origin of this receptor is an adult with an advanced solid tumor such as melanoma, head and neck, liver or kidney cancer. This chain's CDR3 is CASTRGPGNTIYF. The CDR3 nucleotides are TGTGCCAGCACGCGCGGGCCCGGAAACACCATATATTTT.